In this sample, the clone carrying this TCR beta chain turned up many times. This record belongs to a study of regulatory T cells in long-lasting Graves disease. The time point denotes: persistent/refractory GD, antithyroid drugs over 5 years with positive TRAb. After RNA was extracted from PBMCs, the TCR library was made from it. In building TCR beta libraries, iRepertoire HTBI primers were used together with Arm-PCR of CDR3 regions. MiXCR, applied by TCRdb to the multiplex PCR reads, yields one record per CDR3 protein. The sample consists of roughly 500,000 distinct CDR3 sequences, about 20% of them appearing once. The receptor was derived from a female donor with Graves disease. The sequenced sample was peripheral blood mononuclear cells (PBMCs), obtained when the disease was refractory, from a patient treated with antithyroid drugs.

CDR3 region: CASSEKLFEAFF. As DNA, the CDR3 is TGTGCCAGCAGTGAAAAACTCTTCGAAGCTTTCTTT. The V call is TRBV2, the J call TRBJ1-1; unclear D gene. The CDR3 contains 12 residues. Looked up from germline, CDR1 is SNHLY and CDR2 is FYNNEI. The V gene lost 2 bases and the J gene lost 8 bases, with 9 bases spanning the gap. The full variable domain, with the rest looked up from reference TRBV2 and TRBJ1-1, is EPEVTQTPSHQVTQMGQEVILRCVPISNHLYFYWYRQILGQKVEFLVSFYNNEISEKSEIFDDQFSVERPDGSNFTLKIRSTKLEDSAMYFCASSEKLFEAFFGQGTRLTVV.